These 18 T cell receptor beta chains share one sample of origin, sequenced in a study of blood T cells in healthy people across ages. With a J-beta primer mix and a sample-barcoded 5' primer, a second PCR ran about 7 to 12 cycles. TCRdb re-derived calls from the 5' RACE reads in MiXCR, one entry per CDR3 protein. The sample lists some 1.7 million distinct CDR3 sequences; 28% were seen once. Sequenced input: blood. Receptor source: a woman under 40 in good health.

The chain recombines TRBV20-1 with TRBJ2-1; D remains unclear. Deletions cut 5 bases from V and 8 bases from J, with 10 bases between. CDR3 size: 11 residues. The germline CDR1 and CDR2 sequences are DFQATT and SNEGSKA (reference sequence). CDR3 in amino acids: CSAGPQDEQFF. For the CDR3, the DNA is TGCAGTGCTGGACCCCAGGATGAGCAGTTCTTC.

This chain links TRBV24-1 with TRBJ2-7, with D possibly TRBD1 on 6 matching bases. Trimming took 4 bases from V and 3 from J, leaving 18 bases between them. The CDR3 is made up of 16 amino acids. From germline, CDR1 is KGHDR and CDR2 SFDVKD. The DNA of the CDR3 is TGTGCCACCAGTGACGCCGGGCCCAGGGGTCTCTACGAGCAGTACTTC. Its protein is CATSDAGPRGLYEQYF.

The sample holds many counts of this clonotype. The rearrangement links TRBV18 to TRBJ2-5, with no clear D. Germline CDR1 is KGHSH and CDR2 is LQKENI. This CDR3 has 14 amino acids. V dropped 6 bases and J dropped 2 bases, with 13 bases sitting between them. The CDR3 here is CASSPDKIQETQYF. As DNA, the CDR3 is TGTGCCAGCTCCCCCGACAAGATACAAGAGACCCAGTACTTC.

This chain joins TRBV29-1 and TRBJ2-1, with D hard to call. Per germline, CDR1 SQVTM and CDR2 ANQGSEA. Trimming shortened V by 4 bases and J by 7 bases, and 8 bases separated the two germline ends. This CDR3 is 11 amino acids long. The CDR3 bases are TGCAGCGTTGCAGGTGTGAATGAGCAGTTCTTC. It yields the protein CSVAGVNEQFF.

The V and J genes are TRBV28 and TRBJ1-2, with D unresolved. Trimming pared 6 bases from V and 4 bases from J, leaving 15 bases between. Germline V CDR1 and CDR2: MDHEN, SYDVKM. The CDR3 sequence is 14 residues long. CDR3: CASRERPTSYGYTF. The CDR3, as DNA: TGTGCCAGCAGGGAGCGACCAACATCCTATGGCTACACCTTC.

Ten or more counts support this clonotype. The chain employs TRBV27 and TRBJ2-7, with D tentatively TRBD2 (6 bases). This CDR3 is built from 12 residues. V was trimmed by 6 bases and J by 5 bases, leaving 11 bases between them. Germline V lookup: CDR1 MNHEY, CDR2 SMNVEV (reference sequence). CDR3 region: CASREGPHEQYF. The CDR3 nucleotides read TGTGCCAGCAGGGAGGGCCCCCACGAGCAGTACTTC.

The chain combines TRBV19 with TRBJ1-2, with D possibly matching TRBD1 (6 bases). Germline V CDR1 and CDR2: LNHDA, SQIVND (reference sequence). The V end lost 4 bases, the J end lost 3 bases, and 9 bases lay between the germline ends. The CDR3 is 13 residues long. CDR3 sequence (DNA): TGTGCCAGTAGTAAGGACAGAGACTATGGCTACACCTTC. Encoded protein: CASSKDRDYGYTF.

This clonotype was seen a handful of times. The chain employs TRBV6-6 and TRBJ1-6; D remains ambiguous. The V gene lost 3 bases and the J gene lost 8 bases, with 8 bases spanning the gap. This CDR3 contains 13 residues. CDR1 is MNHNY and CDR2 is SVGAGI in the germline V gene (reference sequence). CDR3 coding DNA: TGTGCCAGCAGTTATAACACTGATTCACCCCTCCACTTT. It yields the protein CASSYNTDSPLHF.

This clonotype was detected many times. The J gene is TRBJ1-5, the V gene TRBV12-3 or TRBV12-4; D remains ambiguous. The CDR3 loop spans 12 amino acids. Deletions cut 6 bases from V and 9 bases from J, with 12 bases between. The chain's CDR3 is CASSNARGPQHF. The CDR3 DNA follows: TGTGCCAGCAGCAACGCGCGCGGGCCCCAGCATTTT.

V gene TRBV12-3 or TRBV12-4 combines with J gene TRBJ2-2, with 10 bases fitting TRBD2. Germline trimming cut 9 bases from V and 5 bases from J; bases unmatched to any gene: 6. This CDR3 is built from 14 residues. As DNA, the CDR3 is TGTGCCAGTTTAGTACTAGCGGGGACCGGGGAGCTGTTTTTT. This codes for CASLVLAGTGELFF.

This clonotype showed up just a few times. The V call is TRBV20-1, the J call TRBJ1-2; 9 positions match TRBD1. CDR1 and CDR2 from the germline V gene are DFQATT and SNEGSKA (reference sequence). Trimming cost V 3 bases and J 10 bases; bases outside gene matches: 12. This CDR3 region has 14 residues. The CDR3 coding sequence is TGCAGTGCTAGCACACCTTGGGACAGGGATGACTACACCTTC. Translation: CSASTPWDRDDYTF.

The table lists this clonotype with a few counts. V and J are TRBV7-2 and TRBJ2-5; D is perhaps TRBD2 (7 bases). The CDR3 is made up of 14 amino acids. Deletions cut 5 bases from V and 10 bases from J, with 20 bases between. From germline, CDR1 is SGHTA and CDR2 FQGNSA. The CDR3 DNA follows: TGTGCCAGCAGCCCCCAAGGGAGGGGGGAAATCCAGTACTTC. This gives the protein CASSPQGRGEIQYF.

Concerning this clonotype itself: A read error may explain this, as a much larger clone is one base away. The CDR3: CASSRDTNTDTQYF. As DNA, the CDR3 is TGTGCCAGCAGCCGGGACACCAACACAGATACGCAGTATTTT. V and J are TRBV14 and TRBJ2-3, with TRBD1 as a possible D gene (6 bases). This CDR3 has 14 amino acids. Germline lookup yields CDR1 SGHDN and CDR2 FVKESK. Deletions cut 4 bases from V and 2 bases from J, with 10 bases between.

This clonotype turned up a few times. The chain combines TRBV5-1 with TRBJ2-2; D gene uncertain. Per the germline V gene, CDR1 is SGHRS and CDR2 is YFSETQ. Trimming removed 8 bases from V and 1 base from J, with 12 bases in between. The length of the CDR3 is 14 residues. CDR3 amino acids: CASCDFLNTGELFF. In DNA form, the CDR3 reads TGCGCCAGTTGTGACTTCCTGAACACCGGGGAGCTGTTTTTT.

The J gene is TRBJ2-1, the V gene TRBV19; tentatively, D is TRBD1 (6 bases). CDR3 length: 15 amino acids. In germline, CDR1 is LNHDA, CDR2 SQIVND (reference sequence). V shed 4 bases and J shed 9 bases, with 19 bases lying between them. CDR3 in DNA: TGTGCCAGTAGTAAAGTCCGGGCCAAGGGGGTTGAGCAGTTCTTC. This sequence encodes CASSKVRAKGVEQFF.

Worth noting for this clonotype: A much larger clonotype is one base distant, so this may be a read error. The gene calls are TRBV20-1 and TRBJ2-3, with D unresolved. The germline V gene has CDR1 DFQATT and CDR2 SNEGSKA (reference sequence). V dropped 3 bases and J dropped 5 bases, with 6 bases sitting between them. There are 11 residues in the CDR3. CDR3 in DNA: TGCAGTGCTAGTGGGGTAGATACGCAGTATTTT. Protein: CSASGVDTQYF.

This clonotype appeared a few times. The chain combines TRBV20-1 with TRBJ2-5; 7 bases line up with TRBD2. V lost 0 bases and J lost 9; bases outside the gene matches: 16. Germline loops: CDR1 DFQATT, CDR2 SNEGSKA (reference sequence). This CDR3 is built from 16 residues. This chain's CDR3 is CSARDSGTGAREAQYF. CDR3 nucleotides: TGCAGTGCTAGAGACTCCGGGACCGGGGCTCGGGAGGCCCAGTACTTC.

The chain links TRBV7-9 to TRBJ2-5, with 8 bases that match TRBD1. Germline CDR1 reads SEHNR; CDR2 reads FQNEAQ (reference sequence). V gave up 6 bases and J gave up 4 bases; unmatched junction bases: 10. The CDR3 loop spans 15 amino acids. As DNA, the CDR3 is TGTGCCAGCAGATCCGGACAGGGAGGTGCAGAGACCCAGTACTTC. Its protein is CASRSGQGGAETQYF.